This T cell receptor (beta chain) stems from a study of beta chain features in type 1 diabetes. For the study at large: Patients looked much like healthy donors when it came to age, gender and cell yields.

Broader study findings: All four CD4+ subsets from Type 1 diabetes patients carried moderately but significantly shorter TCRB CDR3s. Shorter templates might be favored by PCR, and equally so in patients and in controls.

The authors reverse transcribed all of the isolated RNA, so sequencing captured expressed TCRB transcripts. Approximately 4 million reads on average were seen across naive, central memory and regulatory T cell samples. TCRdb's table, derived via immunoSEQ multiplex PCR, lists solely in-frame clones and lacks some. The sample records roughly 730,000 clones, around an eighth being singletons. On this clone itself: Its antigen is still unknown. This sample also contains other DNA sequences that code for the same CDR3.

The CDR3 covers 13 residues. The J segment lost 2 bases and the V segment lost 6 bases, leaving 3 bases of the junction unmatched. Germline lookup yields CDR1 SNHLY and CDR2 FYNNEI. The sequence derives from a man aged 18-30 years with type 1 diabetes. V usage is TRBV2 and J usage is TRBJ1-2; 7 bases are shared with TRBD1. Sequenced sample: naive CD4+ T cells from blood. CDR3 protein: CASSLQGNYGYTF. The CDR3, as DNA: TGTGCCAGCAGCTTACAGGGGAACTATGGCTACACCTTC.